Each of the 5 T cell receptor beta chains below was sequenced from the same sample in a study of blood T cell repertoires in COVID-19. Sequencing used immunoSEQ multiplex PCR; TCRdb keeps in-frame clones, though not all of them. The sample includes 650,000 to 800,000 clones, approximately 90% of them seen just once. The sample taken for sequencing was peripheral blood. The receptors derive from a woman younger than 30 with acute or convalescent COVID-19.

The chain has TRBV7-2 and TRBJ1-2; D gene uncertain. The CDR3 has 13 amino acids. Trimming left V 3 bases short and J 8 bases short, with 13 bases between. The germline gives CDR1 SGHTA, CDR2 FQGNSA. For the CDR3, the DNA is TGTGCCAGCAGCTTCCCCTTGACAAACGGCTACACCTTC. It specifies CASSFPLTNGYTF.

The chain recombines TRBV3-1 (or the pseudogene TRBV3-2) with TRBJ1-2, with 7 bases aligning to TRBD1. V lost 5 bases and J lost 4; bases outside the gene matches: 4. This CDR3 contains 13 residues. CDR1 and CDR2 (germline): LGHDT, YNNKEL (reference sequence). The CDR3 is CASSGGTVYGYTF. CDR3 DNA sequence: TGTGCCAGCAGCGGCGGGACAGTCTATGGCTACACCTTC.

The sample holds a few counts of this clone. The chain recombines TRBV6-5 with TRBJ1-4, with D uncertain. Germline CDR1 is MNHEY and CDR2 is SVGAGI. This CDR3 spans 15 amino acids. Trimming took 7 bases from V and 0 from J, leaving 12 bases between them. CDR3 DNA sequence: TGTGCCAGCACCTCAGGTCCTACAACTAATGAAAAACTGTTTTTT. It translates to CASTSGPTTNEKLFF.

The V gene is TRBV4-1, the J gene TRBJ1-2; D is perhaps TRBD1 (6 bases). CDR3 length: 19 residues. V lost 0 bases and J 2 bases, leaving 22 bases between the germline ends. CDR1 MGHRA and CDR2 YSYEKL come from the germline V gene. This CDR3 reads CASSQDIGFRDRRNYGYTF. The CDR3 region has the DNA TGCGCCAGCAGCCAAGATATTGGTTTTAGAGACAGGCGGAACTATGGCTACACCTTC.

The rearrangement uses TRBV27 and TRBJ2-6; 7 nucleotides align to TRBD1. The CDR3 totals 17 residues. Trimming removed 4 bases from V and 2 bases from J; junction bases left unmatched: 8. CDR1 and CDR2 (germline): MNHEY, SMNVEV (reference sequence). This CDR3 is CASSSSTGKAGANVLTF. CDR3 nucleotide sequence: TGTGCCAGCAGTTCCTCGACAGGGAAAGCTGGGGCCAACGTCCTGACTTTC.